Listed here are 23 T cell receptor beta chains from one sample, sequenced in a study of T-cell reconstitution after alpha-beta-depleted transplantation in children. A library of TCRbeta sequences, prepared with unique molecular identifiers, was generated. A single record per CDR3 protein comes from TCRdb applying MiXCR to the PCR reads. The sample records 27,000 or so distinct CDR3 sequences, around 17% being singletons. This specimen was PBMCs, mostly from graft donor cells, taken 60 days after TCRalphabeta/CD19-depleted stem cell transplant. The receptors derive from a male patient aged 2-9 years who had a stem cell transplant for acute lymphoblastic leukemia, so the T cells may come from the graft donor.

The rearrangement uses TRBV5-1 and TRBJ2-7; 14 bases match TRBD2. This CDR3 comprises 14 residues. The ends lost 6 bases at V and 7 bases at J; junction bases unmatched: 6. The germline CDR1 and CDR2 sequences are SGHRS and YFSETQ. Here the CDR3 DNA reads TGCGCCAGCAAACCGACTAGCGGGGGGGAGGAGCAGTACTTC. Translating gives CASKPTSGGEEQYF.

This clonotype was found many times. V gene TRBV9 combines with J gene TRBJ2-1; D is possibly TRBD2 (5 bases). V lost 0 bases and J lost 8, with 12 bases in between. Germline CDR1 SGDLS, CDR2 YYNGEE. The length of the CDR3 is 14 residues. DNA of the CDR3: TGTGCCAGCAGCGTAGGGAGGAGCTTAGATGAGCAGTTCTTC. Its translation: CASSVGRSLDEQFF.

This clonotype has a count of ten or more. This chain links TRBV5-1 with TRBJ2-7; no clear D gene. The CDR3 is 13 residues long. The germline V and J ends were trimmed by 4 bases and 0 bases, with 8 bases remaining between them. Germline CDR1 is SGHRS and CDR2 is YFSETQ. This CDR3 reads CASSRPGSYEQYF. CDR3 coding DNA: TGCGCCAGCAGCCGCCCCGGCTCCTACGAGCAGTACTTC.

This clonotype was detected many times. The chain joins TRBV7-6 to TRBJ2-4, with 8 bases lining up with TRBD1. Germline CDR1 and CDR2: SGHVS and FNYEAQ. The CDR3 is made up of 16 amino acids. J gave up 7 bases and V 1 base, and 9 bases lay outside the gene matches. CDR3 bases: TGTGCCAGCAGCTTAGGGGCAGGGGGCGACGGGAACATTCAGTACTTC. It specifies CASSLGAGGDGNIQYF.

This clonotype was observed many times. The V and J genes are TRBV27 and TRBJ1-1; 9 bases fit TRBD1. This CDR3 region has 14 residues. Germline V gene data show CDR1 as MNHEY and CDR2 as SMNVEV (reference sequence). After removal of 4 bases from V and 4 bases from J, the junction contained 4 bases not matched to a gene. The CDR3: CASSSTGGATEAFF. DNA for the CDR3: TGTGCCAGCAGTTCGACAGGGGGTGCCACTGAAGCTTTCTTT.

V is TRBV20-1 and J is TRBJ2-7; 15 positions agree with TRBD2. The germline V gene has CDR1 DFQATT and CDR2 SNEGSKA (reference sequence). The CDR3 is 12 residues long. Germline trimming cut 6 bases from V and 9 bases from J; bases unmatched to any gene: 3. The CDR3 DNA sequence: TGCAGTGCAGCGGGACTAGCGGGGGGGCAGTACTTC. This sequence encodes CSAAGLAGGQYF.

This chain links TRBV7-6 with TRBJ2-2, with TRBD1 matching over 9 bases. V lost 4 bases and J lost 5; bases outside the gene matches: 11. The CDR3 sequence is 17 residues long. The germline V gene encodes CDR1 SGHVS and CDR2 FNYEAQ. CDR3 nucleotide sequence: TGTGCCAGCAGCTCCTTCCCCCCAGGACAGGGGACCGGGGAGCTGTTTTTT. Amino acid sequence: CASSSFPPGQGTGELFF.

The chain combines TRBV3-1 with TRBJ1-1; possibly TRBD1 for D (5 bases). V lost 4 bases to trimming and J lost 3 bases, with 9 bases between them. Germline CDR1 and CDR2: LGHDT and YNNKEL (reference sequence). This CDR3 is built from 13 residues. The chain's CDR3 is CASSPGQDTEAFF. The CDR3 DNA is TGTGCCAGCAGCCCTGGACAAGACACTGAAGCTTTCTTT.

This clonotype appeared a single time. One end of the junction does not line up with germline, which may come from a read error. This rearrangement joins TRBV20-1 to TRBJ2-3; 13 positions match TRBD2. Per the germline V gene, CDR1 is DFQATT and CDR2 is SNEGSKA (reference sequence). The CDR3 consists of 16 residues. CDR3 nucleotides: TGCTGTGCTGGTCCACTAGCGGGAGGGCCGACAGATACGCAGTATTTT. Amino acid sequence: CCAGPLAGGPTDTQYF.

This clonotype has ten or more counts. For the CDR3, the DNA is TGCGCCAGCAGCTTGACCACAGGGGATGGTGGTGAAGCTTTCTTT. It yields the protein CASSLTTGDGGEAFF. This rearrangement joins TRBV5-1 to TRBJ1-1; 7 bases are shared with TRBD1. This CDR3 region has 15 residues. With V trimmed by 1 base and J by 7 bases, 10 bases remained unmatched. Germline V gene lookup returns CDR1 SGHRS and CDR2 YFSETQ.

This clonotype was recorded a few times. The rearrangement links TRBV4-2 to TRBJ2-5; D might be TRBD1 (5 bases). The length of the CDR3 is 15 residues. Germline CDR1 LGHNA, CDR2 YNFKEQ. Trimming left V 1 base short and J 5 bases short, with 14 bases between. CDR3 nucleotides: TGTGCCAGCAGCCAAGGAGAGGCTTCAGGGGAGACCCAGTACTTC. Translated, it gives CASSQGEASGETQYF.

To note about this clonotype: A much more abundant neighbour one base away suggests this may be a read error. The rearrangement links TRBV12-3 or TRBV12-4 to TRBJ1-4; TRBD1 might be the D (6 bases). The CDR3 consists of 13 residues. The CDR3 here is CASSFRGNEKLIF. The CDR3 DNA is TGTGCCAGCAGTTTCAGGGGTAATGAAAAACTGATTTTT.

This clonotype showed up many times. The V call is TRBV4-2, the J call TRBJ2-3, with TRBD2 matching over 11 bases. This CDR3 has 17 amino acids. V shed 2 bases and J 2 bases; nucleotides not matched to a gene: 6. The germline V gene has CDR1 LGHNA and CDR2 YNFKEQ. The CDR3, as DNA: TGTGCCAGCAGCCAACCACCGGGACTAGCGGTCACAGATACGCAGTATTTT. Encoded protein: CASSQPPGLAVTDTQYF.

In this sample, this clonotype turned up a few times. This chain connects TRBV9 to TRBJ1-4; no reliable D call. V lost 2 bases and J 8 bases, leaving 16 bases between the germline ends. Germline V CDR1 and CDR2: SGDLS, YYNGEE. This CDR3 region has 15 residues. The CDR3 spells CASSVVSGGSEKLFF. For the CDR3, the DNA is TGTGCCAGCAGCGTCGTTTCCGGAGGGAGCGAAAAACTGTTTTTT. Full variable domain (missing parts from reference TRBV9 and TRBJ1-4): DSGVTQTPKHLITATGQRVTLRCSPRSGDLSVYWYQQSLDQGLQFLIQYYNGEERAKGNILERFSAQQFPDLHSELNLSSLELGDSALYFCASSVVSGGSEKLFFGSGTQLSVL.

There are a few counts of this clonotype. The gene calls are TRBV11-1 and TRBJ2-3; possible D gene TRBD2, 6 bases. CDR1 and CDR2 from the germline V gene are SGHAT and FQDESV (reference sequence). The CDR3 spans 15 residues. Trimming pared 5 bases from V and 3 bases from J, leaving 15 bases between. This chain's CDR3 is CASSQRAGRTDTQYF. CDR3 nucleotides: TGTGCCAGCAGCCAACGGGCGGGACGGACAGATACGCAGTATTTT.

The rearrangement uses TRBV29-1 and TRBJ2-2; D might be TRBD2 (6 bases). Trimming shortened V by 3 bases and J by 1 base, and 6 bases separated the two germline ends. Per germline, CDR1 SQVTM and CDR2 ANQGSEA. This CDR3 comprises 13 residues. The CDR3 loop is CSVEGGNTGELFF. For the CDR3, the DNA is TGCAGCGTTGAGGGGGGGAACACCGGGGAGCTGTTTTTT.

The chain uses TRBV6-2 or TRBV6-3 and TRBJ2-7, with D possibly matching TRBD2 (6 bases). Germline V gene sequence: CDR1 MNHEY, CDR2 SVGEGT. The CDR3 runs 14 residues. V was clipped by 6 bases and J by 5 bases, with 17 bases between them. The CDR3 sequence is CASRGTGRENEQYF. The CDR3 DNA is TGTGCCAGCAGGGGGACTGGTCGGGAAAACGAGCAGTACTTC.

This clonotype came up many times. This rearrangement joins TRBV12-3 or TRBV12-4 to TRBJ1-1; D is perhaps TRBD1 (5 bases). Trimming stripped 5 bases from V and 10 bases from J, with 17 bases between. The CDR3 length is 13 residues. The DNA of the CDR3 is TGTGCCAGCAGTCCCTCGCAAGGCGGGGGAGCTTTCTTT. It translates to CASSPSQGGGAFF.

The table lists this clonotype with a few counts. The chain joins TRBV5-1 to TRBJ2-4; 11 nucleotides agree with TRBD2. V dropped 0 bases and J dropped 3; count of bases not matched to a gene: 5. Germline CDR1 SGHRS, CDR2 YFSETQ. CDR3 length equals 17 residues. The CDR3 nucleotides read TGCGCCAGCAGCTTGGGTCTAGCGGGAGGCTACAAAAACATTCAGTACTTC. This translates into CASSLGLAGGYKNIQYF.

This clonotype appeared many times. The chain carries TRBV28 and TRBJ1-1; D call uncertain. Germline loops: CDR1 MDHEN, CDR2 SYDVKM. The CDR3 covers 12 residues. V shed 2 bases and J shed 8 bases, with 9 bases lying between them. The CDR3 reads CASSLQQAEAFF. The CDR3 DNA follows: TGTGCCAGCAGTTTACAGCAGGCGGAAGCTTTCTTT.

There are many counts of this clonotype. J is TRBJ2-5 and V is TRBV12-3 or TRBV12-4, with TRBD1 matching over 9 bases. The V segment lost 4 bases and the J segment 4 bases; nucleotides outside the gene matches: 1. The CDR3 consists of 13 residues. In DNA, the CDR3 is TGTGCCAGCAGTTCGACAGGGGGAGAGACCCAGTACTTC. This sequence encodes CASSSTGGETQYF.

The chain joins TRBV28 to TRBJ1-3; D possibly corresponds to TRBD1 (5 bases). In germline, CDR1 is MDHEN, CDR2 SYDVKM. V was cut by 2 bases and J by 3 bases, with 11 bases left in between. The CDR3 runs 15 residues. The CDR3 DNA reads TGTGCCAGCAGTTTAACCAGGGCACTTGGAAACACCATATATTTT. This codes for CASSLTRALGNTIYF.

The chain employs TRBV7-8 and TRBJ2-7; 10 bases are shared with TRBD1. There are 20 residues in the CDR3. The germline V gene encodes CDR1 SGHVS and CDR2 FQNEAQ. V lost 3 bases, J lost 2 bases, and 19 bases stayed unmatched. The CDR3 here is CASSFSLVGTGVLGPYEQYV. The CDR3 DNA sequence: TGTGCCAGCAGCTTTAGCCTCGTTGGGACAGGGGTGTTGGGCCCCTACGAGCAGTACGTC.